This TCR beta chain was captured by sequencing in a study of blood T cell repertoires in COVID-19. Study-wide context: From the United States, Italy and Spain came samples of acute and convalescent COVID-19.

Germline V lookup: CDR1 MNHEY, CDR2 SMNVEV (reference sequence). This CDR3 has 13 amino acids. V gave up 3 bases and J gave up 7 bases, with 10 bases separating them. Under the authors' procedure: Reference gene primers were amplified, and this amplification served to estimate nucleated cell counts. The assay was immunoSEQ multiplex PCR, and TCRdb's table has in-frame clones only and misses some. The V and J calls and clone size were taken over from that table, and D and trimming were inferred from the DNA. The sample comprises around 50,000 clones, 70% to 90% of which are singletons, and less than 5.5% rests with the top ten.

V usage is TRBV27 and J usage is TRBJ1-5; D is perhaps TRBD1 (5 bases). The receptor was derived from a human donor in a cohort sampled during active COVID-19. Material for sequencing was peripheral blood. The CDR3, as DNA: TGTGCCAGCAGTTTTCAGGGAGGGCAGCCCCAGCATTTT. The encoded protein is CASSFQGGQPQHF.